This TCR beta chain stems from a study of blood T cell repertoires in COVID-19. Turning to the study itself: Collection of acute and convalescent COVID-19 samples took place in the United States, Italy and Spain. T cells, B-cell-depleted T cells, or PBMCs supplied cDNA or gDNA.

The CDR3 extends over 12 amino acids. V lost 3 bases, J lost 2 bases, and 4 bases lay in between. In the source study's methods: Reference gene primers were amplified, and this amplification served to estimate nucleated cell counts. Produced via immunoSEQ multiplex PCR; TCRdb's table is partial and in-frame only. Clone size and the V and J calls come from that table; the DNA yielded D and trimming. This sample carries 200,000 to 250,000 clones, about four fifths of them seen once, and the ten largest clones take roughly 2.4%. Material for sequencing was peripheral blood. V and J are TRBV12-3 or TRBV12-4 and TRBJ1-2; D gene ambiguous. This TCR derives from a woman aged 60-70 years with acute or convalescent COVID-19. CDR3 bases: TGTGCCAGCAGTTTTCCAAACTATGGCTACACCTTC. Amino acid sequence: CASSFPNYGYTF.